The entry below gives a single T cell receptor (beta chain) sequence along with its context. As yet, its antigen is unknown. This sample stems from a study of T cell responses to AZD1222 COVID-19 vaccine. The study's findings and limits: All repertoire sampling was performed exclusively after the peak T cell response.

Assay used: immunoSEQ multiplex PCR; TCRdb lists only in-frame clones, some missing. The sample has roughly 160,000 clones; 88% are singletons. Researchers grouped second doses given at about 4 or about 12 weeks into one pool. The CDR3 runs 16 residues. Trimming took 0 bases from V and 4 from J; bases not matched to a gene: 5. Germline CDR1 and CDR2: LGHNA and YSLEER. V is TRBV4-3 and J is TRBJ1-4; 7 positions agree with TRBD1. Here the sequenced sample was peripheral blood, taken 28 days after the second AZD1222 dose. This TCR was sampled from an adult who received the AZD1222 COVID-19 vaccine. CDR3 sequence (DNA): TGCGCCAGCAGCCAAGATGGACAGGCACTTAATGAAAAACTGTTTTTT. This translates into CASSQDGQALNEKLFF.